The 23 T cell receptor beta chains presented below share a single source sample, sequenced in a study of T cell repertoires and HLA-DP antigens. Antigens for these TCRs are unknown. Using immunoSEQ multiplex PCR, the repertoire was profiled, and TCRdb retains in-frame clones only, with some absent. This table holds over 100,000 clones, about 91% found once. The specimen sequenced was CD4+ T cells from PBMCs. The receptors originated from a woman aged 18-29 years in good health and CMV-seronegative.

This clone was observed once. V and J are TRBV7-9 and TRBJ2-3; TRBD1 might be the D (7 bases). Deletions cut 1 base from V and 6 bases from J, with 14 bases between. The germline V gene encodes CDR1 SEHNR and CDR2 FQNEAQ (reference sequence). This CDR3 is 15 amino acids long. In DNA, the CDR3 is TGTGCCAGCAGCTTAGACGAGGGGGCGGGGGATACGCAGTATTTT. Translated: CASSLDEGAGDTQYF.

Comments on this clone: The junction shows a germline mismatch at one end, possibly a read error. V and J are TRBV7-7 and TRBJ2-3; D is undetermined. In germline, CDR1 is SSHAT, CDR2 FNYEAQ (reference sequence). This CDR3 has 13 amino acids. CDR3 sequence: CASSFSGTDTQYF. For the CDR3, the DNA is TGTGCTAGCAGCTTTTCGGGCACAGATACGCAGTATTTT.

This clone came up a few times. The sample holds other DNA sequences that translate to the same CDR3. The genes are TRBV2 and TRBJ1-1, with a weak D call TRBD1 (5 bases). Germline lookup yields CDR1 SNHLY and CDR2 FYNNEI. The CDR3 length is 12 residues. The V end lost 7 bases, the J end lost 7 bases, and 13 bases lay between the germline ends. The CDR3 DNA is TGTGCCAGCAATTCAGGGAGGGGTGAAGCTTTCTTT. As protein: CASNSGRGEAFF.

This rearrangement joins TRBV19 to TRBJ1-1; weak D call: TRBD1 (6 bases). The germline gives CDR1 LNHDA, CDR2 SQIVND (reference sequence). The CDR3 loop spans 13 amino acids. Trimming pared 5 bases from V and 6 bases from J, leaving 13 bases between. The CDR3 sequence is CASSQGIGAEAFF. CDR3 DNA: TGTGCCAGTAGTCAGGGGATTGGGGCTGAAGCTTTCTTT.

This chain links TRBV28 with TRBJ1-1; 10 nucleotides align to TRBD1. The V gene's germline CDR1 is MDHEN and CDR2 SYDVKM. This CDR3 has 14 residues. V lost 6 bases to trimming and J lost 9 bases; unmatched junction nucleotides: 10. The CDR3 region is CASRQGQGEKKAFF. CDR3 coding DNA: TGTGCCAGCAGGCAAGGACAGGGGGAAAAAAAAGCTTTCTTT.

The rearrangement joins TRBV10-2 to TRBJ2-1; TRBD2 agrees at 9 bases. The length of the CDR3 is 14 residues. The V gene's germline CDR1 is WSHSY and CDR2 SAAADI. After removal of 5 bases from V and 2 bases from J, the junction contained 1 base not matched to a gene. CDR3 protein: CASSLAGPYNEQFF. Written as DNA, the CDR3 is TGCGCCAGCAGTCTAGCGGGACCCTACAATGAGCAGTTCTTC.

This clone was counted only a few times. The gene calls are TRBV2 and TRBJ1-2; possibly TRBD1 for D (5 bases). The CDR3 contains 14 residues. Trimming cost V 8 bases and J 4 bases, with 17 bases left between them. Germline CDR1 is SNHLY and CDR2 is FYNNEI. For the CDR3, the DNA is TGTGCCAGCTCCCGGGGGACTACGGTCTATGGCTACACCTTC. Translating gives CASSRGTTVYGYTF.

V usage is TRBV28 and J usage is TRBJ2-3; maybe TRBD2 (5 bases). The V end lost 8 bases, the J end lost 0 bases, and 15 bases lay between the germline ends. The germline CDR1 and CDR2 sequences are MDHEN and SYDVKM. This CDR3 region has 15 residues. CDR3 residues: CASCSFGESTDTQYF. The DNA of the CDR3 is TGTGCCAGCTGTAGCTTCGGGGAAAGCACAGATACGCAGTATTTT.

V gene TRBV5-1 combines with J gene TRBJ1-1; 11 bases fit TRBD1. J lost 0 bases, V lost 4 bases, and 5 bases had no gene match. The germline V gene has CDR1 SGHRS and CDR2 YFSETQ. CDR3 size: 16 residues. In DNA form, the CDR3 reads TGCGCCAGCAGCCCGCGGGACAGGGGGATGAACACTGAAGCTTTCTTT. This encodes CASSPRDRGMNTEAFF. Full variable domain (rest looked up from reference TRBV5-1 and TRBJ1-1): KAGVTQTPRYLIKTRGQQVTLSCSPISGHRSVSWYQQTPGQGLQFLFEYFSETQRNKGNFPGRFSGRQFSNSRSEMNVSTLELGDSALYLCASSPRDRGMNTEAFFGQGTRLTVV.

The chain uses TRBV5-1 and TRBJ1-2, with 9 bases fitting TRBD1. The CDR3 runs 14 residues. V shed 4 bases, J shed 6 bases, and the junction held 7 bases outside the gene matches. The germline CDR1 and CDR2 sequences are SGHRS and YFSETQ. The CDR3 DNA reads TGCGCCAGCAGCCTATACGGGACAGGGAATGGCTACACCTTC. Translated: CASSLYGTGNGYTF. The entire variable domain, with the rest obtained from reference TRBV5-1 and TRBJ1-2, is as follows: KAGVTQTPRYLIKTRGQQVTLSCSPISGHRSVSWYQQTPGQGLQFLFEYFSETQRNKGNFPGRFSGRQFSNSRSEMNVSTLELGDSALYLCASSLYGTGNGYTFGSGTRLTVV.

The rearrangement uses TRBV6-6 and TRBJ1-2; possibly TRBD1 for D (6 bases). With 2 bases removed from V and 2 bases from J, the gap between germline ends came to 12 bases. CDR1 is MNHNY, CDR2 SVGAGI, per germline (reference sequence). This CDR3 comprises 15 residues. In nucleotides, the CDR3 is TGTGCCAGCAGTTACGGGGCGACAGGCAACTATGGCTACACCTTC. This translates into CASSYGATGNYGYTF.

V usage is TRBV2 and J usage is TRBJ2-3; tentatively, D is TRBD1 (6 bases). The CDR3 runs to 15 residues. Germline CDR1 is SNHLY and CDR2 is FYNNEI. V gave up 6 bases and J gave up 1 base, with 14 bases separating them. In DNA form, the CDR3 reads TGTGCCAGCAGGCCAGGGGAATACGGCACAGATACGCAGTATTTT. This sequence encodes CASRPGEYGTDTQYF.

The chain couples TRBV28 to TRBJ2-2; D gene ambiguous. With 3 bases removed from V and 5 bases from J, the gap between germline ends came to 13 bases. CDR1 is MDHEN, CDR2 SYDVKM, per germline. The CDR3 has 15 residues. Here the CDR3 DNA reads TGTGCCAGCAGTTTCATGGGTTTCGAGACCGGGGAGCTGTTTTTT. Translation gives CASSFMGFETGELFF. The full variable domain, with the rest looked up from reference TRBV28 and TRBJ2-2, is DVKVTQSSRYLVKRTGEKVFLECVQDMDHENMFWYRQDPGLGLRLIYFSYDVKMKEKGDIPEGYSVSREKKERFSLILESASTNQTSMYLCASSFMGFETGELFFGEGSRLTVL.

The gene calls are TRBV29-1 and TRBJ1-1; D gene unclear. V was pared by 5 bases and J by 1 base, with 14 bases between. Germline-derived CDR1 and CDR2 are SQVTM and ANQGSEA. The CDR3 loop spans 14 amino acids. CDR3: CSVLQLRGNTEAFF. Here the CDR3 DNA reads TGCAGCGTTCTCCAACTACGGGGGAACACTGAAGCTTTCTTT.

This clone was detected only a few times. The chain combines TRBV7-9 with TRBJ1-2; a weak D match, TRBD1 (5 bases). Germline V gene data show CDR1 as SEHNR and CDR2 as FQNEAQ (reference sequence). V gave up 5 bases and J gave up 2 bases, with 15 bases separating them. The CDR3 extends over 15 amino acids. CDR3 nucleotide sequence: TGTGCCAGCAGCCCCCAGGGAGGCTTCAACTATGGCTACACCTTC. This sequence encodes CASSPQGGFNYGYTF.

The chain combines TRBV14 with TRBJ2-5, with D tentatively TRBD1 (6 bases). This CDR3 is 17 amino acids long. CDR1 is SGHDN and CDR2 is FVKESK in the germline V gene. Between the trimmed V and J ends, which lost 4 bases and 2 bases, there was a span of 20 bases. CDR3 sequence: CASSRGLTGWWQETQYF. The CDR3, as DNA: TGTGCCAGCAGCCGCGGTCTTACAGGGTGGTGGCAAGAGACCCAGTACTTC.

The rearrangement joins TRBV11-2 to TRBJ1-2, with D hard to call. V lost 0 bases and J 3 bases, leaving 11 bases between the germline ends. CDR1 and CDR2 from the germline V gene are SGHAT and FQNNGV. The CDR3 length is 15 residues. The CDR3 nucleotides read TGTGCCAGCAGCTTAGATCGCGTCCGCCACTATGGCTACACCTTC. Its translation is CASSLDRVRHYGYTF.

The rearrangement joins TRBV19 to TRBJ1-5, with TRBD1 matching over 8 bases. The CDR3 is made up of 16 amino acids. The V and J ends lost 3 bases and 4 bases, in that order; junction bases with no gene match: 8. Germline loops: CDR1 LNHDA, CDR2 SQIVND (reference sequence). The CDR3 DNA follows: TGTGCCAGTAGTATCGTGGCAGGGGGCCCGAATCAGCCCCAGCATTTT. It codes for CASSIVAGGPNQPQHF. The entire variable domain, with the rest obtained from reference TRBV19 and TRBJ1-5, is as follows: DGGITQSPKYLFRKEGQNVTLSCEQNLNHDAMYWYRQDPGQGLRLIYYSQIVNDFQKGDIAEGYSVSREKKESFPLTVTSAQKNPTAFYLCASSIVAGGPNQPQHFGDGTRLSIL.

The V call is TRBV27, the J call TRBJ2-7; 10 bases are shared with TRBD2. Germline CDR1 reads MNHEY; CDR2 reads SMNVEV (reference sequence). The J segment lost 2 bases and the V segment lost 2 bases, leaving 3 bases of the junction unmatched. The CDR3 has 15 residues. The CDR3 sequence is CASSLGTSVPYEQYF. CDR3 nucleotide sequence: TGTGCCAGCAGTTTAGGGACTAGCGTTCCCTACGAGCAGTACTTC.

The chain combines TRBV6-6 with TRBJ1-1; a possible D gene is TRBD1 (5 bases). This CDR3 comprises 14 residues. Germline CDR1 MNHNY, CDR2 SVGAGI (reference sequence). Trimming stripped 6 bases from V and 4 bases from J, with 15 bases between. This CDR3 reads CASRNRGLSTEAFF. The DNA of the CDR3 is TGTGCCAGCAGGAATAGGGGATTGAGCACTGAAGCTTTCTTT.

V gene TRBV4-2 combines with J gene TRBJ2-3, with 14 bases fitting TRBD2. Germline assignment: CDR1 LGHNA and CDR2 YNFKEQ. V lost 1 base to trimming and J lost 6 bases; unmatched junction nucleotides: 9. CDR3 length equals 18 residues. CDR3 amino acids: CASSQGLAGGRRSDTQYF. The CDR3 region has the DNA TGTGCCAGCAGCCAAGGACTAGCGGGGGGGCGGCGGTCCGATACGCAGTATTTT.

A single count supports this clone. The chain links TRBV27 to TRBJ2-5; D tentatively reads TRBD1 or TRBD2 (6 bases each). V was pared by 1 base and J by 3 bases, with 9 bases between. CDR3 length: 14 residues. Germline V gives CDR1 MNHEY, CDR2 SMNVEV (reference sequence). Here the CDR3 DNA reads TGTGCCAGCAGTTTATGGAGGGGGAAAGAGACCCAGTACTTC. Translating gives CASSLWRGKETQYF.

This clone has just one count. V is TRBV4-2 and J is TRBJ1-6, with 12 bases lining up with TRBD1. The germline gives CDR1 LGHNA, CDR2 YNFKEQ. J lost 9 bases, V lost 0 bases, and 12 bases had no gene match. The CDR3 extends over 19 amino acids. Here the CDR3 reads CASSQEGTGGGIPSSPLHF. CDR3 DNA sequence: TGTGCCAGCAGCCAAGAAGGGACAGGGGGCGGAATCCCGAGTTCACCCCTCCACTTT.